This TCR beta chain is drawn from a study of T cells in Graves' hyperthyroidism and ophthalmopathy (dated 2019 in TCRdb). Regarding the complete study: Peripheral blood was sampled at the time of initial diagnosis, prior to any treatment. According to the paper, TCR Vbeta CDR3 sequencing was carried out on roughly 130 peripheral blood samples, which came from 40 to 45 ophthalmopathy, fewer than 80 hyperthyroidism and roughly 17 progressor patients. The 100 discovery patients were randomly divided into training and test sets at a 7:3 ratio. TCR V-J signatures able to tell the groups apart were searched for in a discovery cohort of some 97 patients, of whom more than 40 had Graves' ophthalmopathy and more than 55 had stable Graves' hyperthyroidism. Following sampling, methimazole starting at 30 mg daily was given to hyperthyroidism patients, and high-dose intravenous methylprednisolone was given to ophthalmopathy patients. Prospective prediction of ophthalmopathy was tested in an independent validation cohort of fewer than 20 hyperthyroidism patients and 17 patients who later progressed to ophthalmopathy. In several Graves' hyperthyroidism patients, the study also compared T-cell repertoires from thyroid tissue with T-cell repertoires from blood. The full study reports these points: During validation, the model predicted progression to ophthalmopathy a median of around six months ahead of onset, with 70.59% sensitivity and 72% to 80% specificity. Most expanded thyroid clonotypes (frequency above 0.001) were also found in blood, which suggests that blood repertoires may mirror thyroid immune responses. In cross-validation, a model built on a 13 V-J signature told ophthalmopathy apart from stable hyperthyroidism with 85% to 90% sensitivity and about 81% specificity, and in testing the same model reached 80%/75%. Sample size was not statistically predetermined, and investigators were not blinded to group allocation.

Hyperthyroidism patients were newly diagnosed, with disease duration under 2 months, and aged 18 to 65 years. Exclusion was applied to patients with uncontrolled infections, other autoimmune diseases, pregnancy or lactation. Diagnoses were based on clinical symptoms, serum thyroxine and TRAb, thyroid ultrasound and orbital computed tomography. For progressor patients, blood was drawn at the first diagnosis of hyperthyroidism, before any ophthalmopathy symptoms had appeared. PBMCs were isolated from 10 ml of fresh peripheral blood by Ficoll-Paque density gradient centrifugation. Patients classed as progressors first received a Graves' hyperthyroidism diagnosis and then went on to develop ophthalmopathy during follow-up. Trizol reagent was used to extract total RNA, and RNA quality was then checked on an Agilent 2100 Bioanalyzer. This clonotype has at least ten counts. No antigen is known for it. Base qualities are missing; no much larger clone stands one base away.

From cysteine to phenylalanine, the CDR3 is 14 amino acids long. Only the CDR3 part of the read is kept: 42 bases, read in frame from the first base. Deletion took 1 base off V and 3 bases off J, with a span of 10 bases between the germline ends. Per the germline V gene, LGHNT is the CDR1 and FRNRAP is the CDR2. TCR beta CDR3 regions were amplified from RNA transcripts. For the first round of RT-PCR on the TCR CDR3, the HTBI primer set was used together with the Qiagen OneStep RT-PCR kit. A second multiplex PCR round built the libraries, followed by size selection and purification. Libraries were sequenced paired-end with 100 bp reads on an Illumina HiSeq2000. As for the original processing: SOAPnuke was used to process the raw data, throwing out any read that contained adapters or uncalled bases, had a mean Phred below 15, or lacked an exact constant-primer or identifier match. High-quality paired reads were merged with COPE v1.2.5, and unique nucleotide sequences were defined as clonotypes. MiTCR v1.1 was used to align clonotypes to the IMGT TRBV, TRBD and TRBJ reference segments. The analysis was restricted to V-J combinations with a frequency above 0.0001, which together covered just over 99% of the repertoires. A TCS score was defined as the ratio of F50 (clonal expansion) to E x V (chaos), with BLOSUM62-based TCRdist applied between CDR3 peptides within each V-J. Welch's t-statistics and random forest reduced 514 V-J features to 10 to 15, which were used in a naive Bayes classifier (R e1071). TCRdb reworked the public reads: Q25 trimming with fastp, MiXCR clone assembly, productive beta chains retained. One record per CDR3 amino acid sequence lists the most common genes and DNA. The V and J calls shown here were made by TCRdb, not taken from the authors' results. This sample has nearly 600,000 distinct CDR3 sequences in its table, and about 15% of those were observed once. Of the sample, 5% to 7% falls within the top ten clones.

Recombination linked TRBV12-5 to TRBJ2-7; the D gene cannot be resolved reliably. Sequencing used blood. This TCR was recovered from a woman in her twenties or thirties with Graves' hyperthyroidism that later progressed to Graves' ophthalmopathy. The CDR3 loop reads CASGLGSTNYEQYF. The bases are TGTGCTAGTGGTTTGGGCAGTACCAACTACGAGCAGTACTTC.